Below, 20 T cell receptor beta chains from the same sample are listed, as sequenced in a study of blood T cell repertoires in COVID-19. Sequencing was performed with immunoSEQ multiplex PCR; in TCRdb, only in-frame clones are kept and a portion is missing. Of fewer than 200,000 clones listed, around 87% were seen once; the top ten hold just under 25%. The material sequenced was PBMCs or T cells enriched from blood (not recorded which). The source is a woman in her thirties or forties in a cohort exposed to, infected with or recovered from COVID-19 (not recorded which).

The V and J genes are TRBV19 and TRBJ2-1, with 7 bases that match TRBD2. V was clipped by 4 bases and J by 11 bases; unmatched bases: 14. From germline, CDR1 is LNHDA and CDR2 SQIVND (reference sequence). The CDR3 covers 15 residues. CDR3 coding DNA: TGTGCCAGTAGTAGAAATAGCGGGTCGGCAATTAAGCAGTTCTTC. Its protein is CASSRNSGSAIKQFF.

The rearrangement uses TRBV28 and TRBJ1-4; no reliable D call. The germline V gene encodes CDR1 MDHEN and CDR2 SYDVKM. The V gene lost 4 bases and the J gene lost 5 bases, with 14 bases spanning the gap. The CDR3 runs 15 residues. This CDR3 reads CASSSAEPTNEKLFF. CDR3 sequence (DNA): TGTGCCAGCAGTTCCGCGGAACCCACAAATGAAAAACTGTTTTTT. Based on the CDR3 plus reference TRBV28 and TRBJ1-4, the full variable domain is DVKVTQSSRYLVKRTGEKVFLECVQDMDHENMFWYRQDPGLGLRLIYFSYDVKMKEKGDIPEGYSVSREKKERFSLILESASTNQTSMYLCASSSAEPTNEKLFFGSGTQLSVL.

The chain is built from TRBV7-2 and TRBJ2-5; perhaps TRBD1 as D (6 bases). Germline CDR1 SGHTA, CDR2 FQGNSA. The CDR3 spans 13 residues. V was pared by 1 base and J by 7 bases, with 10 bases between. The CDR3 loop is CASSLGQGRTQYF. DNA of the CDR3: TGTGCCAGCAGCTTAGGGCAGGGGCGGACCCAGTACTTC.

The rearrangement joins TRBV27 to TRBJ1-4, with TRBD1 matching 8 bases. Germline CDR1 reads MNHEY; CDR2 reads SMNVEV (reference sequence). The V and J ends lost 6 bases and 7 bases, in that order; junction bases with no gene match: 4. This CDR3 has 13 residues. The CDR3 sequence is CASRLGQGEKLFF. Here the CDR3 DNA reads TGTGCCAGCAGGCTAGGACAGGGTGAAAAACTGTTTTTT.

This rearrangement joins TRBV28 to TRBJ1-1, with D possibly TRBD1 on 6 matching bases. V lost 1 base and J 4 bases, leaving 10 bases between the germline ends. CDR1 is MDHEN, CDR2 SYDVKM, per germline. This CDR3 region has 14 residues. The CDR3 sequence is CASSLYTGPTEAFF. DNA for the CDR3: TGTGCCAGCAGTTTATATACAGGGCCCACTGAAGCTTTCTTT.

V gene TRBV28 combines with J gene TRBJ1-1; D is ambiguous. This CDR3 region has 15 residues. In germline, CDR1 is MDHEN, CDR2 SYDVKM. V was clipped by 3 bases and J by 3 bases, with 14 bases between them. DNA for the CDR3: TGTGCCAGCAGTTTGCGGGGAGGACGTTACACTGAAGCTTTCTTT. Translation gives CASSLRGGRYTEAFF. The complete variable domain, with remaining parts taken from reference TRBV28 and TRBJ1-1, reads DVKVTQSSRYLVKRTGEKVFLECVQDMDHENMFWYRQDPGLGLRLIYFSYDVKMKEKGDIPEGYSVSREKKERFSLILESASTNQTSMYLCASSLRGGRYTEAFFGQGTRLTVV.

V gene TRBV11-3 combines with J gene TRBJ1-1, with no clear D. This CDR3 spans 13 amino acids. V was trimmed by 5 bases and J by 4 bases, leaving 11 bases between them. Germline V gives CDR1 SGHNT, CDR2 YENEEA. The CDR3 DNA is TGTGCCAGCAGCCCTCCGGGTGGCACTGAAGCTTTCTTT. Protein: CASSPPGGTEAFF.

The chain links TRBV15 to TRBJ2-2; D is unresolved. This CDR3 has 16 amino acids. V lost 3 bases, J lost 5 bases, and 16 bases lay in between. The germline V gene encodes CDR1 LNHNV and CDR2 YYDKDF (reference sequence). CDR3 region: CATSSPTVLVTGELFF. The CDR3 DNA is TGTGCCACCAGCAGCCCCACAGTGTTGGTGACCGGGGAGCTGTTTTTT.

The chain is built from TRBV5-8 and TRBJ2-7; TRBD1 aligns across 7 bases. Germline V gene data show CDR1 as SGHTS and CDR2 as YDEGEE. The CDR3 is 15 residues long. V shed 0 bases and J 3 bases; nucleotides not matched to a gene: 6. CDR3 sequence reads: CASSLGQGVYYEQYF. The CDR3 region has the DNA TGTGCCAGCAGCTTGGGGCAGGGGGTATACTACGAGCAGTACTTC.

The chain has TRBV7-5 and TRBJ1-2; TRBD1 is taken as the D call from the table, unchecked against the DNA. TRBV7-5 is a pseudogene. CDR3 length equals 18 residues. CDR3 DNA: TGTGTCAGAAGCCCCCTTCCTATAGTACAGGGGCTCTCCTATGGCTACACCTTC. Translating it yields CVRSPLPIVQGLSYGYTF.

V is TRBV4-1 and J is TRBJ2-3; D possibly corresponds to TRBD2 (6 bases). This CDR3 is built from 18 residues. Germline V gene sequence: CDR1 MGHRA, CDR2 YSYEKL. V was pared by 2 bases and J by 2 bases, with 20 bases between. The CDR3 loop reads CASSQSGRRGASTDTQYF. The CDR3 nucleotides are TGCGCCAGCAGCCAATCGGGACGCCGCGGGGCCTCCACAGATACGCAGTATTTT.

This sequence joins TRBV7-9 and TRBJ1-5, with D possibly being TRBD1 (5 bases). Germline-derived CDR1 and CDR2 are SEHNR and FQNEAQ (reference sequence). This CDR3 has 15 amino acids. V was trimmed by 3 bases and J by 2 bases, leaving 11 bases between them. The CDR3 DNA follows: TGTGCCAGCAGCTTGTCCAGGGCGGGCAATCAGCCCCAGCATTTT. It specifies CASSLSRAGNQPQHF.

This clone appeared a few times. The rearrangement links TRBV28 to TRBJ1-6, with D tentatively TRBD1 (5 bases). Germline CDR1 reads MDHEN; CDR2 reads SYDVKM. With 2 bases removed from V and 5 bases from J, the gap between germline ends came to 10 bases. The CDR3 loop spans 15 amino acids. CDR3 residues: CASSLDGRDNSPLHF. CDR3 nucleotides: TGTGCCAGCAGTTTAGACGGCAGGGATAATTCACCCCTCCACTTT.

The rearrangement links TRBV9 to TRBJ1-2; 8 bases match TRBD1. The CDR3 runs 13 residues. J gave up 6 bases and V 0 bases, and 1 base lay outside the gene matches. Germline V gene sequence: CDR1 SGDLS, CDR2 YYNGEE. This chain's CDR3 is CASSVVTGDGYTF. The CDR3 nucleotides are TGTGCCAGCAGCGTAGTGACAGGGGATGGCTACACCTTC.

The chain carries TRBV28 and TRBJ1-1; D unresolved. The CDR3 runs to 12 residues. V dropped 5 bases and J dropped 3 bases, with 7 bases sitting between them. Germline lookup yields CDR1 MDHEN and CDR2 SYDVKM. In DNA, the CDR3 is TGTGCCAGCAGTCCCCCGGACACTGAAGCTTTCTTT. This encodes CASSPPDTEAFF. The variable domain in full, with the rest retrieved from reference TRBV28 and TRBJ1-1, is DVKVTQSSRYLVKRTGEKVFLECVQDMDHENMFWYRQDPGLGLRLIYFSYDVKMKEKGDIPEGYSVSREKKERFSLILESASTNQTSMYLCASSPPDTEAFFGQGTRLTVV.

The chain joins TRBV19 to TRBJ1-2, with a possible D match to TRBD1 (5 bases). The CDR3 has 13 residues. From germline, CDR1 is LNHDA and CDR2 SQIVND (reference sequence). V lost 7 bases and J 8 bases, leaving 17 bases between the germline ends. CDR3 in DNA: TGTGCCAGTACCCATGGCAGGGTTGGAGGCTACACCTTC. This encodes CASTHGRVGGYTF.

This clone occurred once. This chain uses TRBV6-1 with TRBJ1-5; D uncertain. V gave up 3 bases and J gave up 1 base, with 7 bases separating them. Germline CDR1 is MNHNS and CDR2 is SASEGT. The CDR3 consists of 14 residues. The CDR3 here is CASSDYTSNQPQHF. CDR3 nucleotides: TGTGCCAGCAGTGATTACACCAGCAATCAGCCCCAGCATTTT.

This clone has just one count. The chain uses TRBV6-1 and TRBJ1-2; 9 positions agree with TRBD1. This CDR3 is built from 15 residues. The germline V gene has CDR1 MNHNS and CDR2 SASEGT. After removal of 3 bases from V and 2 bases from J, the junction contained 4 bases not matched to a gene. CDR3 DNA: TGTGCCAGCAGTGACCAACAGGGGGCCAACTATGGCTACACCTTC. Translation gives CASSDQQGANYGYTF.

The chain links TRBV2 to TRBJ1-2; D is ambiguous. Germline V gene lookup returns CDR1 SNHLY and CDR2 FYNNEI. The CDR3 is 11 residues long. V dropped 6 bases and J dropped 5 bases, with 7 bases sitting between them. CDR3 coding DNA: TGTGCCAGCAGGGGCACGTATGGCTACACCTTC. It is translated as CASRGTYGYTF.

The V gene is TRBV15, the J gene TRBJ2-3; D perhaps matches TRBD1 (6 bases). Trimming removed 2 bases at V and 0 bases at J, with 6 bases between. The CDR3 extends over 14 amino acids. CDR1 and CDR2 (germline): LNHNV, YYDKDF (reference sequence). The CDR3 is CATSRQGSTDTQYF. CDR3 nucleotides: TGTGCCACCAGCAGACAGGGGAGCACAGATACGCAGTATTTT.